A few counts support the clone carrying this TCR beta chain. The data are from a study of blood T cells in healthy people across ages. Combining a sample-barcoded 5' primer with a J-beta primer mix, a second PCR ran for roughly 7 to 12 cycles. TCRdb analysed the 5' RACE reads with MiXCR anew, one entry per CDR3 protein. The repertoire holds over a million distinct CDR3 sequences, with approximately 59% as singletons. The germline V gene has CDR1 MNHEY and CDR2 SVGAGI. The CDR3 length is 15 residues. Trimming removed 0 bases at V and 5 bases at J, with 11 bases between. The chain is built from TRBV6-5 and TRBJ1-5; possible D gene TRBD1, 6 bases. This TCR derives from a man aged 18 to 30 in good health. The sample consisted of blood. The CDR3 DNA follows: TGTGCCAGCAGTTACTCGGGGGCACGAGATCAGCCCCAGCATTTT. This codes for CASSYSGARDQPQHF.